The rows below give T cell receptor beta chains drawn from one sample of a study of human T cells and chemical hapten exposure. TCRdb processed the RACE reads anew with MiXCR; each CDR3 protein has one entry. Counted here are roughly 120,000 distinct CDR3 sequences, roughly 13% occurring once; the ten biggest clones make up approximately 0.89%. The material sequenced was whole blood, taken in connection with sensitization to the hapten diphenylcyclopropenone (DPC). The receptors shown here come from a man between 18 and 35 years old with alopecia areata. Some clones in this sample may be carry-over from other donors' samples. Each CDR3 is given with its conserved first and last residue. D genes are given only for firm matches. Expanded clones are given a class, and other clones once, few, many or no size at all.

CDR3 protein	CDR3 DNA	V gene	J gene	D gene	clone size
CAITRDRGQTNTGELFF	TGTGCCATCACTAGGGACAGGGGACAAACGAACACCGGGGAGCTGTTTTTT	TRBV10-3	TRBJ2-2	TRBD1	-
CASSLETNEKLFF	TGTGCCAGCAGCTTAGAAACTAATGAAAAACTGTTTTTT	TRBV7-2	TRBJ1-4	-	many
CASSLDRVISGYTF	TGCGCCAGCAGCCTGGACAGGGTTATCAGTGGCTACACCTTC	TRBV4-1	TRBJ1-2	TRBD1	-
CASSQEPDVRYGYTF	TGCGCCAGCAGCCAAGAGCCCGACGTTAGATATGGCTACACCTTC	TRBV4-3	TRBJ1-2	-	-
CASSVGLAQTQYF	TGTGCCAGCAGCGTAGGACTAGCGCAGACCCAGTACTTC	TRBV9	TRBJ2-5	TRBD2	few
CSVEGTEANYGYTF	TGCAGCGTTGAGGGGACTGAAGCTAACTATGGCTACACCTTC	TRBV29-1	TRBJ1-2	-	-
CASSGGTESLYGYTF	TGCGCCAGCAGCGGGGGGACTGAGTCCCTCTATGGCTACACCTTC	TRBV5-1	TRBJ1-2	-	-
CSVVRDRESYGYTF	TGCAGCGTTGTCCGGGACAGAGAGTCCTATGGCTACACCTTC	TRBV29-1	TRBJ1-2	TRBD1	few
CASSPEVQGTGDYGYTF	TGTGCCAGCTCACCTGAAGTCCAGGGTACGGGAGACTATGGCTACACCTTC	TRBV18	TRBJ1-2	-	few
CASRTSGYTGELFF	TGTGCCAGCAGGACTAGCGGATACACCGGGGAGCTGTTTTTT	TRBV5-4	TRBJ2-2	TRBD2	few
CASSYGKGRPLAKNIQYF	TGTGCCAGCAGTTACGGGAAGGGGCGCCCTCTAGCCAAAAACATTCAGTACTTC	TRBV6-2/TRBV6-3	TRBJ2-4	-	-
CASSLWDRNTIYF	TGTGCCAGCAGCTTGTGGGACAGAAACACCATATATTTT	TRBV5-4	TRBJ1-3	-	-
CSVDLGFGTQYF	TGCAGCGTTGACCTGGGATTCGGGACCCAGTACTTC	TRBV29-1	TRBJ2-5	-	many
CASGWTGRTGELFF	TGTGCCAGCGGATGGACAGGGAGGACCGGGGAGCTGTTTTTT	TRBV28	TRBJ2-2	TRBD1	few
CASSQGGGRSSYNEQFF	TGCGCCAGCAGCCAAGGAGGCGGCCGAAGCTCCTACAATGAGCAGTTCTTC	TRBV4-1	TRBJ2-1	-	-
CASREDPGYGYTF	TGTGCCAGCAGGGAGGATCCGGGCTATGGCTACACCTTC	TRBV12-3/TRBV12-4	TRBJ1-2	-	many
CASRPGGAGYGYTF	TGTGCCAGCAGGCCTGGGGGGGCTGGTTATGGCTACACCTTC	TRBV28	TRBJ1-2	-	-
CASSLGGVSTEAFF	TGTGCCAGCAGCTTAGGAGGGGTTTCCACTGAAGCTTTCTTT	TRBV7-6	TRBJ1-1	-	many
CATSGQQVLNNEQFF	TGTGCCACCAGTGGGCAACAGGTCCTAAACAATGAGCAGTTCTTC	TRBV24-1	TRBJ2-1	-	-
CASSPGQPGRELFF	TGTGCCAGCAGTCCGGGACAGCCGGGACGGGAACTGTTTTTT	TRBV28	TRBJ1-4	TRBD1	-
CSVEARGNYGYTF	TGCAGCGTTGAGGCCCGAGGGAACTATGGCTACACCTTC	TRBV29-1	TRBJ1-2	-	-
CSAYDYKRQGATPDTQYF	TGCAGTGCTTACGATTACAAGAGACAGGGGGCAACTCCCGATACGCAGTATTTT	TRBV20-1	TRBJ2-3	TRBD1	few
CASSPLGQGPNSPLHF	TGTGCCAGCTCACCACTTGGCCAGGGACCCAATTCACCCCTCCACTTT	TRBV18	TRBJ1-6	-	few
CASSSRPHRGMRSSRSGNTIYF	TGTGCCAGCAGCTCCCGGCCCCACAGGGGGATGCGCTCTTCCCGCTCTGGAAACACCATATATTTT	TRBV11-2	TRBJ1-3	TRBD1	many
CSARVRDRLNYGYTF	TGCAGTGCTAGAGTACGGGACAGGTTAAACTATGGCTACACCTTC	TRBV20-1	TRBJ1-2	TRBD1	few
CASSVSGRHYADTQYF	TGTGCCAGCAGTGTGAGTGGGCGGCATTACGCAGATACGCAGTATTTT	TRBV2	TRBJ2-3	-	-
CSARVGGSNQPQHF	TGCAGTGCTAGAGTAGGGGGCAGCAATCAGCCCCAGCATTTT	TRBV20-1	TRBJ1-5	TRBD1	-
CASSLRGAGANVLTF	TGTGCCAGCAGTTTACGAGGAGCTGGGGCCAACGTCCTGACTTTC	TRBV27	TRBJ2-6	-	many
CASKGAPYEQYF	TGTGCCAGCAAAGGGGCGCCCTACGAGCAGTACTTC	TRBV6-5	TRBJ2-7	-	-
CASRLSARADTQYF	TGCGCCAGCCGCCTGTCTGCGAGGGCGGATACGCAGTATTTT	TRBV5-1	TRBJ2-3	-	-
CASSFRGLNTEAFF	TGTGCCAGCAGTTTTCGCGGCCTGAACACTGAAGCTTTCTTT	TRBV28	TRBJ1-1	-	-
CASSREFGQPQHF	TGTGCCAGCAGTAGGGAATTTGGGCAGCCCCAGCATTTT	TRBV6-6	TRBJ1-5	-	few
CASSISPPGTGGIEQYF	TGTGCCAGCAGTATTAGCCCCCCCGGGACAGGGGGCATCGAGCAGTACTTC	TRBV12-3/TRBV12-4	TRBJ2-7	TRBD1	-
CASSPYKWYSGNTIYF	TGTGCCAGCAGCCCATACAAGTGGTACTCTGGAAACACCATATATTTT	TRBV11-2	TRBJ1-3	-	-
CASRTTSTDTQYF	TGTGCCAGCAGAACGACAAGCACAGATACGCAGTATTTT	TRBV6-5	TRBJ2-3	-	few
CASSTTGRTEAFF	TGTGCCAGCAGCACCACAGGGAGGACTGAAGCTTTCTTT	TRBV9	TRBJ1-1	-	many
CASSVANLNTEAFF	TGTGCCAGCAGTGTAGCAAACCTGAACACTGAAGCTTTCTTT	TRBV6-1	TRBJ1-1	-	many
CSAGLTGTGDYEQYF	TGCAGTGCTGGACTTACCGGGACAGGTGACTACGAGCAGTACTTC	TRBV20-1	TRBJ2-7	TRBD1	-
CASRSWEGRNEQFF	TGTGCCAGCAGAAGTTGGGAGGGCCGCAATGAGCAGTTCTTC	TRBV27	TRBJ2-1	TRBD2	many
CASSLNRDNTGELFF	TGTGCCAGCAGCTTAAACAGGGATAACACCGGGGAGCTGTTTTTT	TRBV7-3	TRBJ2-2	-	few
CASSSGAGRSGNTIYF	TGTGCCAGTAGTAGCGGGGCAGGGCGCTCTGGAAACACCATATATTTT	TRBV19	TRBJ1-3	-	few
CASSGGGMNTEAFF	TGTGCCAGCAGTGGAGGGGGGATGAACACTGAAGCTTTCTTT	TRBV12-3/TRBV12-4	TRBJ1-1	-	many
CSVEPLESNYGYTF	TGCAGCGTTGAGCCACTCGAGAGTAACTATGGCTACACCTTC	TRBV29-1	TRBJ1-2	-	few
CASSPGTGGEQYF	TGTGCCAGCAGTCCTGGGACAGGGGGCGAGCAGTACTTC	TRBV27	TRBJ2-7	TRBD1	many
CASSLLIAGEKSTDTQYF	TGTGCCAGCAGCTTATTAATAGCGGGAGAAAAAAGCACAGATACGCAGTATTTT	TRBV7-6	TRBJ2-3	TRBD2	-
CASSPGTGSVGF	TGTGCCAGCAGTCCCGGGACAGGCTCTGTGGGGTTT	TRBV28	TRBJ2-3	TRBD1	-
CASSRLAGSGETQYF	TGTGCCAGCAGTCGACTAGCGGGGTCAGGAGAGACCCAGTACTTC	TRBV7-6	TRBJ2-5	TRBD2	few
CASREGQGSGYNSPLHF	TGTGCCAGCAGAGAGGGACAGGGTTCGGGCTATAATTCACCCCTCCACTTT	TRBV7-9	TRBJ1-6	TRBD1	few
CASSYNRGANEKLFF	TGTGCCAGCAGTTACAACAGGGGCGCGAATGAAAAACTGTTTTTT	TRBV7-9	TRBJ1-4	TRBD1	-
CASSPRLAGAITDTQYF	TGTGCCAGCAGCCCGCGACTAGCGGGGGCGATCACAGATACGCAGTATTTT	TRBV9	TRBJ2-3	TRBD2	-
CASSLDHRPKNVSVYF	TGTGCCAGCAGCTTAGACCACAGGCCCAAGAACGTATCCGTGTACTTC	TRBV7-8	TRBJ2-5	-	-